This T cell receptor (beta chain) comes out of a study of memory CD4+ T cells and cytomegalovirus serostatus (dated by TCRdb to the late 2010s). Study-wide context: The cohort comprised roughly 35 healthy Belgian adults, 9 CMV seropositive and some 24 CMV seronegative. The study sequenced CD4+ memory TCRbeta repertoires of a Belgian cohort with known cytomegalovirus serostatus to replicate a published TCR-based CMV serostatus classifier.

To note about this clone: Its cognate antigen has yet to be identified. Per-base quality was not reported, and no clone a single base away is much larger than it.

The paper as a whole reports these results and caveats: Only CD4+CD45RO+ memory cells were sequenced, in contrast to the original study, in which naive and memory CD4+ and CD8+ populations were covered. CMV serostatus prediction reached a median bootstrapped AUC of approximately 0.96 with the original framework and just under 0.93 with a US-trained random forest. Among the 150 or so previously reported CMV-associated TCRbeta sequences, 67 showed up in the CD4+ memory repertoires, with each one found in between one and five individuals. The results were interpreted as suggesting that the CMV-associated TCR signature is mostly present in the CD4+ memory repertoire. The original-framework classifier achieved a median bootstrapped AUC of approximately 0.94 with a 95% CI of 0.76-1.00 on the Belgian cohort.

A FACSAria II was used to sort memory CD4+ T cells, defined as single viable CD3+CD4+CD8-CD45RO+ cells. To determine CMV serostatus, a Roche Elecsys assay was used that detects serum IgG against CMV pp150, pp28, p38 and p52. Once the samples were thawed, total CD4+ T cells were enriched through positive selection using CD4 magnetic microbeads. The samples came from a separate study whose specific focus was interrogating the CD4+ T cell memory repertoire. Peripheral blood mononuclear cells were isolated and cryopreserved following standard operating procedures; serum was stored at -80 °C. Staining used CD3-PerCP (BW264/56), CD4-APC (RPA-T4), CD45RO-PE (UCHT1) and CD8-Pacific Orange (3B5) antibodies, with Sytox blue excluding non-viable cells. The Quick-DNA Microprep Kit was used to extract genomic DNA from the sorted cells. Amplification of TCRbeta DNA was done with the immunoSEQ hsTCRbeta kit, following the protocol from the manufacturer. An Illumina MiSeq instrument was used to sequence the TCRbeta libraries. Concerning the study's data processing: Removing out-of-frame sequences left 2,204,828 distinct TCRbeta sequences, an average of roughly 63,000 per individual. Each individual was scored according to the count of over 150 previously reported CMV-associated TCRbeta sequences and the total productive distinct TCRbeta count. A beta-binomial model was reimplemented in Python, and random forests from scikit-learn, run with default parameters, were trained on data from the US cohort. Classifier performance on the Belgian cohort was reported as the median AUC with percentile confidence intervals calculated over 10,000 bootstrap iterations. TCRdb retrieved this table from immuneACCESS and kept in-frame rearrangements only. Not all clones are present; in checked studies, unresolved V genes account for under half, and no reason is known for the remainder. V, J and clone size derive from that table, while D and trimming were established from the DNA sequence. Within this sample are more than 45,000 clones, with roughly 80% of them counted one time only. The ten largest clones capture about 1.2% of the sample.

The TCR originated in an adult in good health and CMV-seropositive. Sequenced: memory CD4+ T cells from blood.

At the DNA level, the sequence is TGTGCCAGCAGTGGGGGTATACGGGAGACCCAGTACTTC. It is translated as CASSGGIRETQYF. The sequence links TRBV2 to TRBJ2-5; a confident D gene designation cannot be given. The CDR3 spans 13 residues, from the cysteine through the phenylalanine. Here the CDR3 DNA is all that survives: 39 bases in frame from base 1. Via the germline V gene, CDR1 is SNHLY and CDR2 FYNNEI. Deletion took 4 bases off V and 5 bases off J, with a span of 11 bases between the germline ends.